These 32 T cell receptor beta chains share one sample of origin, sequenced in a study of radiation and T cells in renal cell carcinoma (dated by TCRdb to the early 2020s). The time point label for this specimen denotes: tumor resected at nephrectomy. The treatment or condition label for this specimen denotes: 15 Gy SBRT to primary tumor, nephrectomy 4 weeks later. The library was obtained by the immunoSEQ multiplex PCR assay. Held by TCRdb, this immuneACCESS table contains in-frame sequences only and omits some clones. Under half of the omission traces to an unresolved V gene where checked; the cause of the rest is unknown. The sample has about 20,000 clones on record, 50% to 65% of them singletons. The leading ten clones occupy around 13% of the sample. Sequencing was performed on tumor tissue, taken from a patient whose treatment included radiotherapy and nephrectomy. The receptor source for this set is a woman aged 70-85 years with renal cell carcinoma.

The chain has TRBV6-6 and TRBJ1-4, with 9 bases fitting TRBD1. Germline trimming cut 5 bases from V and 8 bases from J; bases unmatched to any gene: 9. Looked up from germline, CDR1 is MNHNY and CDR2 is SVGAGI (reference sequence). CDR3 length: 15 amino acids. Here the CDR3 DNA reads TGTGCCAGCAGTACCCCACAGGGGGCGAAGGAAAAACTGTTTTTT. Its protein is CASSTPQGAKEKLFF.

The chain carries TRBV7-6 and TRBJ1-6; tentative D call: TRBD1 (6 bases). V dropped 1 base and J dropped 0 bases, with 13 bases sitting between them. Germline values: CDR1 SGHVS, CDR2 FNYEAQ. The CDR3 contains 18 residues. The CDR3 region has the DNA TGTGCCAGCAGCTTAGTCCAAGGACAGAGCTCCTATAATTCACCCCTCCACTTT. It codes for CASSLVQGQSSYNSPLHF.

This clone was observed a few times. This chain links TRBV15 with TRBJ1-2, with D hard to call. The CDR3 spans 12 residues. CDR1 and CDR2 from the germline V gene are LNHNV and YYDKDF (reference sequence). Deletions cut 3 bases from V and 8 bases from J, with 10 bases between. The CDR3 nucleotides read TGTGCCACCAGCAGGGCCGCGGGAGGCTACACCTTC. Its translation is CATSRAAGGYTF.

The gene calls are TRBV6-5 and TRBJ2-2; TRBD1 agrees at 7 bases. The CDR3 covers 13 residues. Germline values: CDR1 MNHEY, CDR2 SVGAGI. V was pared by 5 bases and J by 6 bases, with 3 bases of the junction left unmatched. The DNA for the CDR3 is TGTGCCAGCAGTCAAACAGGGGCCGGGGAGCTGTTTTTT. As protein: CASSQTGAGELFF.

This chain connects TRBV4-3 to TRBJ2-3; D unclear. The V gene lost 2 bases and the J gene lost 0 bases, with 9 bases spanning the gap. The CDR3 loop spans 15 amino acids. Germline V gene data show CDR1 as LGHNA and CDR2 as YSLEER. The DNA for the CDR3 is TGCGCCAGCAGCCAAACTCTCTCTAGCACAGATACGCAGTATTTT. Amino acids: CASSQTLSSTDTQYF.

The chain has TRBV7-8 and TRBJ1-2, with 7 nucleotides matching TRBD1. Per germline, CDR1 SGHVS and CDR2 FQNEAQ. The ends lost 5 bases at V and 8 bases at J; junction bases unmatched: 8. The CDR3 loop spans 13 amino acids. As DNA, the CDR3 is TGTGCCAGCAGCCCACCCGACAGGGACGGCTACACCTTC. Its protein product is CASSPPDRDGYTF.

This clone showed up just a few times. V is TRBV10-3 and J is TRBJ1-1, with D perhaps TRBD1 (5 bases). Per the germline V gene, CDR1 is ENHRY and CDR2 is SYGVKD. Trimming stripped 3 bases from V and 4 bases from J, with 15 bases between. CDR3 length: 15 amino acids. Here the CDR3 reads CAISDKTAGGTEAFF. CDR3 in DNA: TGTGCCATCAGTGACAAGACGGCCGGGGGCACTGAAGCTTTCTTT.

The chain carries TRBV4-3 and TRBJ1-2; 7 positions match TRBD1. This CDR3 has 14 residues. From germline, CDR1 is LGHNA and CDR2 YSLEER. The junction had 10 bases not matched to a gene; V was cut back by 6 bases and J by 6 bases. The CDR3 sequence: CASSHGQVGHGYTF. CDR3 nucleotide sequence: TGCGCCAGCAGTCATGGACAGGTTGGGCATGGCTACACCTTC.

This clone has only a few counts. The rearrangement links TRBV7-8 to TRBJ1-2; 7 bases are shared with TRBD1. J lost 3 bases, V lost 2 bases, and 6 bases had no gene match. The CDR3 spans 15 residues. In germline, CDR1 is SGHVS, CDR2 FQNEAQ. CDR3 in amino acids: CASSLRRGYDYGYTF. DNA of the CDR3: TGTGCCAGCAGCTTACGCAGGGGGTACGACTATGGCTACACCTTC.

This chain joins TRBV6-1 and TRBJ1-1, with 10 bases lining up with TRBD1. Germline V gene data show CDR1 as MNHNS and CDR2 as SASEGT. J was trimmed by 3 bases and V by 8 bases; bases with no gene match: 3. The CDR3 runs to 13 residues. CDR3 in DNA: TGTGCCAGCGGGGACAGGGGACACACTGAAGCTTTCTTT. Its translation: CASGDRGHTEAFF.

The rearrangement uses TRBV5-1 and TRBJ2-1; D possibly matches TRBD1 or TRBD2 (5 bases each). The V end was cut by 3 bases, the J end by 8 bases, with 21 bases between. Looked up from germline, CDR1 is SGHRS and CDR2 is YFSETQ. The CDR3 totals 16 residues. The CDR3 loop is CASSSNLGAGRYEQFF. As DNA, the CDR3 is TGCGCCAGCAGCTCAAACCTCGGGGCAGGGAGATATGAGCAGTTCTTC.

V usage is TRBV5-6 and J usage is TRBJ2-5; no firm D call. The germline V gene encodes CDR1 SGHDT and CDR2 YYEEEE. V was cut by 4 bases and J by 3 bases, with 22 bases left in between. This CDR3 spans 17 amino acids. CDR3 bases: TGTGCCAGCAGCGTACCGACTCAACCTTACGTGGAAGAGACCCAGTACTTC. Amino acids: CASSVPTQPYVEETQYF.

This clone was found a few times. The J gene is TRBJ1-3, the V gene TRBV7-2; D ambiguous. Germline CDR1 SGHTA, CDR2 FQGNSA. CDR3 size: 13 residues. Trimming pared 6 bases from V and 7 bases from J, leaving 13 bases between. In nucleotides, the CDR3 is TGTGCCAGCAGTTCCTTGGTTGGGAACACCATATATTTT. Encoded protein: CASSSLVGNTIYF.

This clone is a singleton in its sample. The V and J genes are TRBV7-2 and TRBJ2-1; D remains unclear. Per the germline V gene, CDR1 is SGHTA and CDR2 is FQGNSA. CDR3 size: 13 residues. The V end lost 2 bases, the J end lost 6 bases, and 8 bases lay between the germline ends. CDR3 amino acids: CASSLNKVNEQFF. Written as DNA, the CDR3 is TGTGCCAGCAGCTTAAATAAGGTCAATGAGCAGTTCTTC. The whole variable domain, filled in from reference TRBV7-2 and TRBJ2-1, reads GAGVSQSPSNKVTEKGKDVELRCDPISGHTALYWYRQSLGQGLEFLIYFQGNSAPDKSGLPSDRFSAERTGGSVSTLTIQRTQQEDSAVYLCASSLNKVNEQFFGPGTRLTVL.

About this clone itself: Within the sample, other DNA sequences also encode this same CDR3. V is TRBV11-2 and J is TRBJ2-1; a possible D gene is TRBD1 (5 bases). CDR1 is SGHAT, CDR2 FQNNGV, per germline. The CDR3 contains 12 residues. The V gene lost 5 bases and the J gene lost 10 bases, with 12 bases spanning the gap. The CDR3 is CASSLGAGEQFF. Here the CDR3 DNA reads TGTGCCAGCAGCCTAGGGGCAGGCGAGCAGTTCTTC. The full variable domain, in which reference TRBV11-2 and TRBJ2-1 provide the parts outside the CDR3, is EAGVAQSPRYKIIEKRQSVAFWCNPISGHATLYWYQQILGQGPKLLIQFQNNGVVDDSQLPKDRFSAERLKGVDSTLKIQPAKLEDSAVYLCASSLGAGEQFFGPGTRLTVL.

This chain links TRBV6-4 with TRBJ1-5; perhaps TRBD1 as D (5 bases). This CDR3 contains 14 residues. With 2 bases removed from V and 3 bases from J, the gap between germline ends came to 8 bases. The V gene's germline CDR1 is MRHNA and CDR2 SNTAGT. CDR3 sequence reads: CASSDPGNNQPQHF. The DNA for the CDR3 is TGTGCCAGCAGTGACCCAGGGAACAATCAGCCCCAGCATTTT.

The V and J genes are TRBV5-1 and TRBJ2-2; no clear D. The length of the CDR3 is 15 residues. CDR1 and CDR2 from the germline V gene are SGHRS and YFSETQ. Deletions cut 2 bases from V and 1 base from J, with 9 bases between. This CDR3 reads CASSLFTENTGELFF. The CDR3 DNA reads as TGCGCCAGCAGCTTATTCACGGAGAACACCGGGGAGCTGTTTTTT.

This chain links TRBV25-1 with TRBJ2-1; D unresolved. In germline, CDR1 is MGHDK, CDR2 SYGVNS. Trimming shortened V by 7 bases and J by 8 bases, and 21 bases separated the two germline ends. The CDR3 totals 15 residues. CDR3 sequence (DNA): TGTGCCAGCAAAAGATGGGGAACCTATACGGATGAGCAGTTCTTC. Translated, it gives CASKRWGTYTDEQFF.

This clone was recorded once. The chain uses TRBV6-4 and TRBJ2-3; D is perhaps TRBD1 (6 bases). The CDR3 totals 14 residues. Germline V CDR1 and CDR2: MRHNA, SNTAGT. Deletions cut 2 bases from V and 4 bases from J, with 10 bases between. The CDR3 loop is CASSDRKGADTQYF. As DNA, the CDR3 is TGTGCCAGCAGTGACAGGAAGGGGGCAGATACGCAGTATTTT.

The chain combines TRBV19 with TRBJ1-1; 7 bases map to TRBD1. Per germline, CDR1 LNHDA and CDR2 SQIVND (reference sequence). J gave up 5 bases and V 3 bases, and 3 bases lay outside the gene matches. The CDR3 has 13 amino acids. The CDR3 DNA reads TGTGCCAGTAGTATGTCAGGGGGAACTGAAGCTTTCTTT. It specifies CASSMSGGTEAFF.

This clone has more than one count but fewer than ten. The CDR3 region has the DNA TGCAGCGTTGGGGCAGAAAATGGCTACACCTTC. Protein sequence: CSVGAENGYTF. This rearrangement joins TRBV29-1 to TRBJ1-2, with D unclear. The V and J ends lost 4 bases and 6 bases respectively, with 9 bases between them. Germline assignment: CDR1 SQVTM and CDR2 ANQGSEA. The CDR3 contains 11 residues. Together with reference TRBV29-1 and TRBJ1-2, the CDR3 gives the full variable domain: SAVISQKPSRDICQRGTSLTIQCQVDSQVTMMFWYRQQPGQSLTLIATANQGSEATYESGFVIDKFPISRPNLTFSTLTVSNMSPEDSSIYLCSVGAENGYTFGSGTRLTVV.

This chain connects TRBV7-2 to TRBJ1-6; no definite D call. V was clipped by 6 bases and J by 9 bases, with 18 bases between them. CDR3 length: 15 amino acids. The germline V gene encodes CDR1 SGHTA and CDR2 FQGNSA. The CDR3 DNA reads as TGTGCCAGCAGTCCAATGGGAAAAGGGCTTTCACCCCTCCACTTT. This encodes CASSPMGKGLSPLHF.

V is TRBV4-2 and J is TRBJ1-1, with D possibly matching TRBD1 (5 bases). CDR3 length equals 15 residues. Between the trimmed V and J ends, which lost 5 bases and 0 bases, there was a span of 13 bases. The V gene's germline CDR1 is LGHNA and CDR2 YNFKEQ. The CDR3: CASSSGTGMNTEAFF. The CDR3 coding sequence is TGTGCCAGCAGCTCCGGGACGGGTATGAACACTGAAGCTTTCTTT.

This clone came up once. J is TRBJ2-2 and V is TRBV30; D is perhaps TRBD1 (5 bases). This CDR3 spans 15 amino acids. Germline V gene data show CDR1 as GTSNPN and CDR2 as SVGIG (reference sequence). V was pared by 3 bases and J by 7 bases, with 18 bases between. In nucleotides, the CDR3 is TGTGCCTGGAGCACTTTAGGGCAGGGCGGCGGGGAGCTGTTTTTT. It translates to CAWSTLGQGGGELFF.

The chain recombines TRBV5-6 with TRBJ1-1; a weak D match, TRBD1 (6 bases). Trimming shortened V by 2 bases and J by 7 bases, and 15 bases separated the two germline ends. In germline, CDR1 is SGHDT, CDR2 YYEEEE. The CDR3 loop spans 14 amino acids. CDR3 bases: TGTGCCAGCAGCTTTTCCGGGACACCCAATGAAGCTTTCTTT. The encoded protein is CASSFSGTPNEAFF. The full variable domain, rest sourced from reference TRBV5-6 and TRBJ1-1, is DAGVTQSPTHLIKTRGQQVTLRCSPKSGHDTVSWYQQALGQGPQFIFQYYEEEERQRGNFPDRFSGHQFPNYSSELNVNALLLGDSALYLCASSFSGTPNEAFFGQGTRLTVV.

The rearrangement uses TRBV5-4 and TRBJ1-6; D is unresolved. V lost 1 base to trimming and J lost 5 bases, with 13 bases between them. This CDR3 region has 16 residues. Germline CDR1 SGHNT, CDR2 YYREEE (reference sequence). CDR3 protein: CASSLFGQADNSPLHF. In DNA form, the CDR3 reads TGTGCCAGCAGCTTGTTCGGGCAGGCCGATAATTCACCCCTCCACTTT.

The V call is TRBV5-1, the J call TRBJ1-6; D is uncertain. Germline V lookup: CDR1 SGHRS, CDR2 YFSETQ. CDR3 length: 14 residues. V dropped 0 bases and J dropped 5 bases, with 6 bases sitting between them. In nucleotides, the CDR3 is TGCGCCAGCAGCTTGGTGGCAGATAATTCACCCCTCCACTTT. Amino acid sequence: CASSLVADNSPLHF. Complete variable domain (other parts from reference TRBV5-1 and TRBJ1-6): KAGVTQTPRYLIKTRGQQVTLSCSPISGHRSVSWYQQTPGQGLQFLFEYFSETQRNKGNFPGRFSGRQFSNSRSEMNVSTLELGDSALYLCASSLVADNSPLHFGNGTRLTVT.

CDR3 DNA sequence: TGTGCCAGCAGCGTAGCGGAGGGGGCTGAAGCTTTCTTT. As protein: CASSVAEGAEAFF. The chain is built from TRBV9 and TRBJ1-1; a possible D gene is TRBD1 (6 bases). The length of the CDR3 is 13 residues. Germline V gene data show CDR1 as SGDLS and CDR2 as YYNGEE. Deletions cut 0 bases from V and 6 bases from J, with 9 bases between. Full variable domain (rest looked up from reference TRBV9 and TRBJ1-1): DSGVTQTPKHLITATGQRVTLRCSPRSGDLSVYWYQQSLDQGLQFLIQYYNGEERAKGNILERFSAQQFPDLHSELNLSSLELGDSALYFCASSVAEGAEAFFGQGTRLTVV.

The chain recombines TRBV6-5 with TRBJ2-7; maybe TRBD2 (6 bases). Trimming pared 9 bases from V and 6 bases from J, leaving 18 bases between. The germline gives CDR1 MNHEY, CDR2 SVGAGI. The CDR3 totals 13 residues. CDR3 bases: TGTGCCAGTGGATTTGGAGGGGCCAGCGAGCAGTACTTC. This gives the protein CASGFGGASEQYF.

This chain links TRBV6-5 with TRBJ2-5; no clear D gene. The CDR3 totals 11 residues. Per the germline V gene, CDR1 is MNHEY and CDR2 is SVGAGI. Between the trimmed V and J ends, which lost 10 bases and 4 bases, there was a span of 10 bases. The CDR3 loop is CATTGRETQYF. As DNA, the CDR3 is TGTGCCACCACCGGTCGAGAGACCCAGTACTTC.

This clone was counted between two and nine times. V is TRBV29-1 and J is TRBJ1-5; 7 nucleotides match TRBD1. Germline CDR1 is SQVTM and CDR2 is ANQGSEA. CDR3 size: 14 residues. J was trimmed by 0 bases and V by 5 bases; bases with no gene match: 4. The CDR3: CSVRDSYSNQPQHF. As DNA, the CDR3 is TGCAGCGTTCGGGACAGTTATAGCAATCAGCCCCAGCATTTT. The whole variable domain, remainder taken from reference TRBV29-1 and TRBJ1-5, is SAVISQKPSRDICQRGTSLTIQCQVDSQVTMMFWYRQQPGQSLTLIATANQGSEATYESGFVIDKFPISRPNLTFSTLTVSNMSPEDSSIYLCSVRDSYSNQPQHFGDGTRLSIL.

CDR3 amino acids: CASSQDPPLAGGPNEQFF. In DNA, the CDR3 is TGCGCCAGCAGCCAAGATCCCCCACTAGCGGGGGGGCCGAATGAGCAGTTCTTC. The chain has TRBV4-1 and TRBJ2-1, with 13 bases identical to TRBD2. V lost 0 bases to trimming and J lost 7 bases; unmatched junction nucleotides: 9. The CDR3 has 18 amino acids. From germline, CDR1 is MGHRA and CDR2 YSYEKL.